One and the same sample provided the 6 T cell receptor beta chains below, sequenced in a study of neurological immune-mediated disorders. TCRdb itself ran the 5' RACE reads through MiXCR, one entry per CDR3 protein. The sample has roughly 45,000 distinct CDR3 sequences; approximately 14% are singletons. The time point was: longitudinal time-point 2. Sequencing was performed on PBMCs. These receptor sequences come from a male donor with HTLV-1-associated myelopathy (HAM/TSP).

This clonotype was recorded at least ten times. The chain employs TRBV28 and TRBJ2-2; perhaps D is TRBD1 or TRBD2 (5 bases each). V lost 3 bases to trimming and J lost 9 bases, with 11 bases between them. This CDR3 has 13 amino acids. Germline V gene sequence: CDR1 MDHEN, CDR2 SYDVKM. The CDR3 coding sequence is TGTGCCAGCAGTTTGGTCCGGGACCGGGAGCTGTTTTTT. This gives the protein CASSLVRDRELFF.

This clonotype was observed many times. The genes are TRBV28 and TRBJ1-3; a possible D gene is TRBD1 (5 bases). Trimming removed 7 bases at V and 3 bases at J, with 13 bases between. This CDR3 comprises 14 residues. CDR1 is MDHEN and CDR2 is SYDVKM in the germline V gene. CDR3 DNA sequence: TGTGCCAGCATCCAATCCAGGGATGGAAACACCATATATTTT. Its translation: CASIQSRDGNTIYF.

The table lists this clonotype with many counts. The chain links TRBV9 to TRBJ2-1; 8 bases match TRBD2. V was clipped by 7 bases and J by 8 bases; unmatched bases: 11. Germline CDR1 reads SGDLS; CDR2 reads YYNGEE. This CDR3 is built from 14 residues. CDR3 loop: CASGGTSLLDEQFF. CDR3 coding DNA: TGTGCCAGCGGGGGGACTAGTCTTTTGGATGAGCAGTTCTTC.

This clonotype was seen repeatedly, ten times or more. The rearrangement joins TRBV5-1 to TRBJ1-6; unclear D gene. The CDR3 has 13 amino acids. The germline V gene encodes CDR1 SGHRS and CDR2 YFSETQ. V lost 0 bases, J lost 17 bases, and 15 bases lay in between. The CDR3 loop is CASSLAWGIRFHF. CDR3 DNA: TGCGCCAGCAGCTTGGCCTGGGGAATCAGGTTCCACTTT.

In the case of this clonotype: Given a much more abundant clone one base away, this may be a read error. As DNA, the CDR3 is TGTGCCAGCAGCTACCGCGGGGTGGCTGGAAACACCATATATTTT. This translates into CASSYRGVAGNTIYF. The chain employs TRBV7-6 and TRBJ1-3; D call uncertain. CDR1 and CDR2 from the germline V gene are SGHVS and FNYEAQ. CDR3 size: 15 residues. V lost 4 bases and J 2 bases, leaving 12 bases between the germline ends.

This clonotype was counted at least ten times. The chain has TRBV14 and TRBJ1-4; no definite D call. Germline V gene sequence: CDR1 SGHDN, CDR2 FVKESK. The CDR3 is 14 amino acids. V was clipped by 1 base and J by 6 bases, with 9 bases between them. The CDR3 nucleotides read TGTGCCAGCAGCCAAGTTGACAACTATGAAAAACTGTTTTTT. It specifies CASSQVDNYEKLFF.